A selection of T cell receptor beta chains follows, all from one sample in a study of early T cells in non-severe SARS-CoV-2 infection. One entry per CDR3 protein, called by TCRdb with MiXCR from the 5' RACE reads. Among more than 65,000 distinct CDR3 sequences listed, less than 15% were seen once. Sequencing was carried out using whole blood. The receptors originated from an adult who was a healthcare worker with PCR-confirmed SARS-CoV-2 infection or an uninfected control (not recorded which). Both conserved end residues are part of each CDR3. D genes are given only for firm matches. A clone size is listed for some rows: how often the clone was seen (once, few, many), or a class if it is expanded.

j_call clone_size v_call d_call cdr3_nt cdr3_aa
TRBJ2-2 . TRBV18 . TGTGCCAGCTCACCACGGCAGGGGGGCGCCACCGGGGAGCTGTTTTTT CASSPRQGGATGELFF
TRBJ1-2 . TRBV2 TRBD1 TGTGCCAGCAGTGTTAGGGGGCTCTCTGGGAGTGGCTACACCTTC CASSVRGLSGSGYTF
TRBJ2-2 many TRBV10-3 TRBD2 TGTGCCATCAGCCTAAGGGGACTAGCGCGCGGGGAGCTGTTTTTT CAISLRGLARGELFF
TRBJ2-3 many TRBV5-4 TRBD2 TGTGCCAGCAGTCTGGGACTAGCTTTGGATACGCAGTATTTT CASSLGLALDTQYF
TRBJ1-4 few TRBV9 . TGTGCCAGCAGCGTAGATGGGGAGAGGGAAAAACTGTTTTTT CASSVDGEREKLFF
TRBJ2-1 many TRBV10-2 . TGCGCCCTAGGTGTCGGGGCCAATGAGCAGTTCTTC CALGVGANEQFF
TRBJ1-1 few TRBV18 TRBD1 TGTGCCAGCTCACTAGAGACAGGGGGTCGAGAAGCTTTCTTT CASSLETGGREAFF
TRBJ1-6 . TRBV30 TRBD1 TGTGCCTGGAACGTAGACAGGGGAACCTCCTATAATTCACCCCTCCACTTT CAWNVDRGTSYNSPLHF
TRBJ2-1 few TRBV5-1 TRBD1 TGCGCCAGCAGCATCGGGACAGGGGTTCCCTACAATGAGCAGTTCTTC CASSIGTGVPYNEQFF
TRBJ2-4 . TRBV5-4 . TGTGCCAGCAGTCCCCCCGGGACAAGCAAAAACATTCAGTACTTC CASSPPGTSKNIQYF
TRBJ2-1 . TRBV5-5 . TGTGCCAGCAGCCGCTGGACAGAATACAATGAGCAGTTCTTC CASSRWTEYNEQFF
TRBJ2-7 few TRBV5-1 TRBD1 TGCGCCAGCAGCGCACCGGGACAGGGTTCCGAGCAGTACTTC CASSAPGQGSEQYF
TRBJ2-1 . TRBV28 TRBD1 TGTGCCAGCAGCACAAACAGGGGGCTCTCCTACAATGAGCAGTTCTTC CASSTNRGLSYNEQFF
TRBJ2-7 many TRBV13 TRBD2 TGTGCCAGCAGCTCCTTGGGAGGGCCTCTCGAGCAGTACTTC CASSSLGGPLEQYF
TRBJ2-1 few TRBV7-3 . TGTGCCAGCAGCTCGCAGGGACACGGGGACAATGAGCAGTTCTTC CASSSQGHGDNEQFF
TRBJ2-1 many TRBV4-2 . TGTGCCAGCAGCCAAGAGCTAGTGTCGTTGAATGAGCAGTTCTTC CASSQELVSLNEQFF
TRBJ2-3 few TRBV18 . TGTGCCAGCTCACCCGGGCCCCGATCTAGCACAGATACGCAGTATTTT CASSPGPRSSTDTQYF
TRBJ2-1 many TRBV7-3 . TGTGCCAGCAGCTACTCCCCACGGGCAGGCCTCAATGAGCAGTTCTTC CASSYSPRAGLNEQFF